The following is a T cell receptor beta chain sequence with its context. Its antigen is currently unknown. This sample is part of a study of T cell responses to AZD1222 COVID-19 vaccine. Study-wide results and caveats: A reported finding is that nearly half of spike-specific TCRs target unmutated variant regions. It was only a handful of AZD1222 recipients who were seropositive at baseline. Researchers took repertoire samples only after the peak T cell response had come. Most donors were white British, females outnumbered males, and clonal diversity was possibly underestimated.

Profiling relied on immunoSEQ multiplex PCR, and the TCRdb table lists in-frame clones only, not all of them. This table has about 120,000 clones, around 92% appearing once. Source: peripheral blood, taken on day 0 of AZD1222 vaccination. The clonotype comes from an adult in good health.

This CDR3 is CASKGQGARNTEAFF. CDR3 coding DNA: TGTGCCAGCAAGGGACAGGGGGCGCGGAACACTGAAGCTTTCTTT. The chain carries TRBV2 and TRBJ1-1; the match to TRBD1 covers 12 bases. Germline CDR1 reads SNHLY; CDR2 reads FYNNEI. The V segment lost 7 bases and the J segment 1 base; nucleotides outside the gene matches: 4. This CDR3 contains 15 residues.